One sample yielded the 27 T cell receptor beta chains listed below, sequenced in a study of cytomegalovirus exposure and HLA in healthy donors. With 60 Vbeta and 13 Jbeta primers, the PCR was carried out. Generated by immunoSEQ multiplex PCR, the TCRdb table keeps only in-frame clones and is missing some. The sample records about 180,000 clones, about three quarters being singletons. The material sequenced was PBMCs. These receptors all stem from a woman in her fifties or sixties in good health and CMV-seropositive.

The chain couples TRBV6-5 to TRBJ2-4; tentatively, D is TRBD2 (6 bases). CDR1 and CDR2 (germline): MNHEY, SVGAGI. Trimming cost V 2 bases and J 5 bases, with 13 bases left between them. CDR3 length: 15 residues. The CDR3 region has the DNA TGTGCCAGCAGTTACCGGGGGACCGGGCAAAACATTCAGTACTTC. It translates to CASSYRGTGQNIQYF.

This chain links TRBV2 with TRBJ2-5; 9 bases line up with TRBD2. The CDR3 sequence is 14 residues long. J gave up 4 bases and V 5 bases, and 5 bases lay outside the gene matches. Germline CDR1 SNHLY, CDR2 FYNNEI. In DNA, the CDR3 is TGTGCCAGCAGTCTGTTAGCGGGAGTAGAGACCCAGTACTTC. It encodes CASSLLAGVETQYF.

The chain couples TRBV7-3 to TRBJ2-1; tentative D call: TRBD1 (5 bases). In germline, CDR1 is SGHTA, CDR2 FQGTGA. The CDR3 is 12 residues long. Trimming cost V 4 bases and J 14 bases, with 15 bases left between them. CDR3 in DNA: TGTGCCAGCAGCTCTTACCCAGGGCCCGAGTTCTTC. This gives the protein CASSSYPGPEFF.

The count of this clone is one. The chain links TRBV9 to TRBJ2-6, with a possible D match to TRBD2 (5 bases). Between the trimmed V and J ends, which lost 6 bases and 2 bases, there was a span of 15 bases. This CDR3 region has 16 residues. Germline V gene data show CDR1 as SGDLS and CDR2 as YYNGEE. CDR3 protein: CASTLSQAAGANVLTF. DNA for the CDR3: TGTGCCAGCACCCTCTCACAAGCGGCTGGGGCCAACGTCCTGACTTTC.

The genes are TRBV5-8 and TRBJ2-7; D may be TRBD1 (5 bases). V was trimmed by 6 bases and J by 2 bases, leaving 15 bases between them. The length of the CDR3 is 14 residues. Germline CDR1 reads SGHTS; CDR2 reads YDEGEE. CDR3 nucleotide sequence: TGTGCCAGCACCAGGGCAGGAACCGCCTACGAGCAGTACTTC. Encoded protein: CASTRAGTAYEQYF.

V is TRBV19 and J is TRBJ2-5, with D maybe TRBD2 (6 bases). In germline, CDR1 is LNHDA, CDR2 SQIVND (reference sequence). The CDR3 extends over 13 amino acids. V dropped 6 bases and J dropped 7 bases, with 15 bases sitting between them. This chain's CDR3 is CASSPGSGGTQYF. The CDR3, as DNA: TGTGCCAGTAGCCCGGGATCCGGGGGGACCCAGTACTTC.

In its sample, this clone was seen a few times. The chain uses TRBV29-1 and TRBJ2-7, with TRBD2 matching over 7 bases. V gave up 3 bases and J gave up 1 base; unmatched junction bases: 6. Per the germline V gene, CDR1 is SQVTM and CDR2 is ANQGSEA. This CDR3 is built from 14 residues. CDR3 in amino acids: CSVEGGSPSYEQYF. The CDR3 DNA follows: TGCAGCGTTGAGGGGGGGTCCCCTTCCTACGAGCAGTACTTC.

CDR3 DNA sequence: TGTGCCAGCAGCCCAGGACAGGGTTTCACAGTCTACGAGCAGTACTTC. Translation: CASSPGQGFTVYEQYF. The gene calls are TRBV2 and TRBJ2-7; 8 nucleotides align to TRBD1. Germline CDR1 reads SNHLY; CDR2 reads FYNNEI. CDR3 length: 16 residues. The J segment lost 3 bases and the V segment lost 6 bases, leaving 13 bases of the junction unmatched.

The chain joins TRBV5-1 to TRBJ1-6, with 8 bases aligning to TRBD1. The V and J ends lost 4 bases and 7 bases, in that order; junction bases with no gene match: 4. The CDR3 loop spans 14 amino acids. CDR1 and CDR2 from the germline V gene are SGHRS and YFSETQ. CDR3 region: CASSPQGDNSPLHF. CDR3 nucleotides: TGCGCCAGCAGCCCACAGGGGGACAATTCACCCCTCCACTTT. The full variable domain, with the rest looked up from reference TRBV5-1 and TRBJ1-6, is KAGVTQTPRYLIKTRGQQVTLSCSPISGHRSVSWYQQTPGQGLQFLFEYFSETQRNKGNFPGRFSGRQFSNSRSEMNVSTLELGDSALYLCASSPQGDNSPLHFGNGTRLTVT.

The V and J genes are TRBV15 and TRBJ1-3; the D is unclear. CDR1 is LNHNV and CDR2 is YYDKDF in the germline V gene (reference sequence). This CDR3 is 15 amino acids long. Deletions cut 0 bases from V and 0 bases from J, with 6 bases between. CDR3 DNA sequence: TGTGCCACCAGCAGAGATAAATACTCTGGAAACACCATATATTTT. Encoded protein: CATSRDKYSGNTIYF. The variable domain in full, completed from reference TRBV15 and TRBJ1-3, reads DAMVIQNPRYQVTQFGKPVTLSCSQTLNHNVMYWYQQKSSQAPKLLFHYYDKDFNNEADTPDNFQSRRPNTSFCFLDIRSPGLGDTAMYLCATSRDKYSGNTIYFGEGSWLTVV.

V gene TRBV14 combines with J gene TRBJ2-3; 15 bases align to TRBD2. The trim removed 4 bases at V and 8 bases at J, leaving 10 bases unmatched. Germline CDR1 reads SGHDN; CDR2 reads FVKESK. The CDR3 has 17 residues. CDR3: CASSPPGTSGGRGTQYF. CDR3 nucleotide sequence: TGTGCCAGCAGCCCGCCCGGGACTAGCGGGGGGCGGGGTACGCAGTATTTT.

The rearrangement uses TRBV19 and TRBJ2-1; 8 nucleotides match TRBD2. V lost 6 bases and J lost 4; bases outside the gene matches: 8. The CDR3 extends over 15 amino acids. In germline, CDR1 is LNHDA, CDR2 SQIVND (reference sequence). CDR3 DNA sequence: TGTGCCAGTAGGGCACCGGGACTAGGGTACAATGAGCAGTTCTTC. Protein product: CASRAPGLGYNEQFF.

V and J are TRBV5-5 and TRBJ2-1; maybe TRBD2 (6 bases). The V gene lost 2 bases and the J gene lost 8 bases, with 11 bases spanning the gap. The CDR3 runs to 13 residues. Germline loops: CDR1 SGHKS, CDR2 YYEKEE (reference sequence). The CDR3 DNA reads TGTGCCAGCAGCTTTGGACTATTCTATGAGCAGTTCTTC. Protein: CASSFGLFYEQFF.

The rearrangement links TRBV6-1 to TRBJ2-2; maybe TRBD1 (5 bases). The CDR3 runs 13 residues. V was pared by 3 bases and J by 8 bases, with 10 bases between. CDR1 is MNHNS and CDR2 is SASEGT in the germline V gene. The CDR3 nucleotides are TGTGCCAGCAGTGACAGGGTATCGGGGGAGCTGTTTTTT. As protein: CASSDRVSGELFF.

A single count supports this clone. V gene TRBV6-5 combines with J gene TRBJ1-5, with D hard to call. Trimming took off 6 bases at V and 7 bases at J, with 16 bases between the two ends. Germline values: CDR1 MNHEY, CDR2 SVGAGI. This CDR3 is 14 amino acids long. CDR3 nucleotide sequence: TGTGCCAGCAGCGGGGTAGGCCGAGGACAGCCCCAGCATTTT. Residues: CASSGVGRGQPQHF.

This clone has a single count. The CDR3 DNA is TGTGCCAGCAGTGAATGGGGGGGCAGCGTCGACAATCAGCCCCAGCATTTT. This translates into CASSEWGGSVDNQPQHF. V usage is TRBV2 and J usage is TRBJ1-5; the D gene is possibly TRBD1 (6 bases). Germline V gene data show CDR1 as SNHLY and CDR2 as FYNNEI. The CDR3 covers 17 residues. V dropped 2 bases and J dropped 3 bases, with 17 bases sitting between them.

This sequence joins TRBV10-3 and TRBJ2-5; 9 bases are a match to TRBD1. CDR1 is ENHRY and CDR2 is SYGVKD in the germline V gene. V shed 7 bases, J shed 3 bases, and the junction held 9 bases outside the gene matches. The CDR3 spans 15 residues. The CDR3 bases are TGTGCCATCAATGACCCCGGGACAGGGAAAGAGACCCAGTACTTC. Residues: CAINDPGTGKETQYF.

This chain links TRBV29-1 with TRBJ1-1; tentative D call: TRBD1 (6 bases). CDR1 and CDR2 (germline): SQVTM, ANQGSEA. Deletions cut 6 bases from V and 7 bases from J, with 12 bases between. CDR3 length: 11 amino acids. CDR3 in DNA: TGCAGCGTGAAGGGGACAAATGAAGCTTTCTTT. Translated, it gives CSVKGTNEAFF.

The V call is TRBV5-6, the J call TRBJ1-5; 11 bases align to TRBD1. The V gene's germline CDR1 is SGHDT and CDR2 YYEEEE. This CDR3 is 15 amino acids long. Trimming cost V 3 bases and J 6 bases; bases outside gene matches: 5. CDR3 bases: TGTGCCAGCAGCTGGACAGGGGGCGGAAGTCAGCCCCAGCATTTT. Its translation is CASSWTGGGSQPQHF.

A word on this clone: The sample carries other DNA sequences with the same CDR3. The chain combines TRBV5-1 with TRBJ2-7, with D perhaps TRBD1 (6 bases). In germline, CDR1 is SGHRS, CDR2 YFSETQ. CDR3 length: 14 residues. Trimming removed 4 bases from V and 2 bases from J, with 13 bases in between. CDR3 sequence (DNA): TGCGCCAGCAGCCTGTGGGCAGGGGCCTACGAGCAGTACTTC. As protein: CASSLWAGAYEQYF.

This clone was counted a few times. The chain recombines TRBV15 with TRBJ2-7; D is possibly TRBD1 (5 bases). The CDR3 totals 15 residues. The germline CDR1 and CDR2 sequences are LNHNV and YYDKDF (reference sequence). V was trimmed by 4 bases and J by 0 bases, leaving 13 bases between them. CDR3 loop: CATSTEQGVSYEQYF. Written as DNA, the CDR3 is TGTGCCACCAGCACGGAGCAGGGTGTCTCCTACGAGCAGTACTTC.

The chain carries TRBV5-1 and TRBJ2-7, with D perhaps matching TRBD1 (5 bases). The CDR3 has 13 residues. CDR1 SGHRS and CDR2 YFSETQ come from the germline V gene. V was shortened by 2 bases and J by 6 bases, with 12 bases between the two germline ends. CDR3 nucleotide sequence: TGCGCCAGCAGCTTTGATTTAGGGGCCGAGCAGTACTTC. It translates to CASSFDLGAEQYF.

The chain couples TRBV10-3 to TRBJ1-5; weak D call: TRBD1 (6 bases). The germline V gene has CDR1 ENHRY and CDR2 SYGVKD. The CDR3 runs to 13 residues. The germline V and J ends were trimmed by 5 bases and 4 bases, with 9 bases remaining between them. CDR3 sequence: CAISFQGNQPQHF. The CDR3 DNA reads TGTGCCATCAGTTTCCAGGGGAATCAGCCCCAGCATTTT.

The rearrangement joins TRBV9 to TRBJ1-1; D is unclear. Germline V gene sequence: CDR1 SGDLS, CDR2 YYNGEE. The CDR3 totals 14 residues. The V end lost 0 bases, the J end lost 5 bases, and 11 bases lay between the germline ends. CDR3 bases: TGTGCCAGCAGCGTAGGAGGGAGTAAAACTGAAGCTTTCTTT. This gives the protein CASSVGGSKTEAFF. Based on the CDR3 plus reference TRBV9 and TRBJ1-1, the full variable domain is DSGVTQTPKHLITATGQRVTLRCSPRSGDLSVYWYQQSLDQGLQFLIQYYNGEERAKGNILERFSAQQFPDLHSELNLSSLELGDSALYFCASSVGGSKTEAFFGQGTRLTVV.

DNA of the CDR3: TGTGCCACCAGCAATCAGGGAATCCAGCATTTT. Translation: CATSNQGIQHF. The chain carries TRBV15 and TRBJ1-5, with D tentatively TRBD1 (5 bases). CDR1 is LNHNV, CDR2 YYDKDF, per germline (reference sequence). V was pared by 4 bases and J by 12 bases, with 10 bases between. The CDR3 sequence is 11 residues long.

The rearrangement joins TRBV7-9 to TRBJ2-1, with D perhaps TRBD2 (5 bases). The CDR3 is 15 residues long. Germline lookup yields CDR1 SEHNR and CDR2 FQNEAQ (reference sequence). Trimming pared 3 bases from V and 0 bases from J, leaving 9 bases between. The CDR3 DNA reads TGTGCCAGCAGCTTCGGACTGAGCTCCTACAATGAGCAGTTCTTC. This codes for CASSFGLSSYNEQFF.

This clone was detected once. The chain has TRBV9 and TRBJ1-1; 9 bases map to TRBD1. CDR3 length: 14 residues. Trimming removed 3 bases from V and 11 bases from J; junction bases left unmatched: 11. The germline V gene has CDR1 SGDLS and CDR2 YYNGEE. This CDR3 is CASSDGTGRMEAFF. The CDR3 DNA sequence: TGTGCCAGCAGCGACGGGACAGGGCGGATGGAGGCTTTCTTT.